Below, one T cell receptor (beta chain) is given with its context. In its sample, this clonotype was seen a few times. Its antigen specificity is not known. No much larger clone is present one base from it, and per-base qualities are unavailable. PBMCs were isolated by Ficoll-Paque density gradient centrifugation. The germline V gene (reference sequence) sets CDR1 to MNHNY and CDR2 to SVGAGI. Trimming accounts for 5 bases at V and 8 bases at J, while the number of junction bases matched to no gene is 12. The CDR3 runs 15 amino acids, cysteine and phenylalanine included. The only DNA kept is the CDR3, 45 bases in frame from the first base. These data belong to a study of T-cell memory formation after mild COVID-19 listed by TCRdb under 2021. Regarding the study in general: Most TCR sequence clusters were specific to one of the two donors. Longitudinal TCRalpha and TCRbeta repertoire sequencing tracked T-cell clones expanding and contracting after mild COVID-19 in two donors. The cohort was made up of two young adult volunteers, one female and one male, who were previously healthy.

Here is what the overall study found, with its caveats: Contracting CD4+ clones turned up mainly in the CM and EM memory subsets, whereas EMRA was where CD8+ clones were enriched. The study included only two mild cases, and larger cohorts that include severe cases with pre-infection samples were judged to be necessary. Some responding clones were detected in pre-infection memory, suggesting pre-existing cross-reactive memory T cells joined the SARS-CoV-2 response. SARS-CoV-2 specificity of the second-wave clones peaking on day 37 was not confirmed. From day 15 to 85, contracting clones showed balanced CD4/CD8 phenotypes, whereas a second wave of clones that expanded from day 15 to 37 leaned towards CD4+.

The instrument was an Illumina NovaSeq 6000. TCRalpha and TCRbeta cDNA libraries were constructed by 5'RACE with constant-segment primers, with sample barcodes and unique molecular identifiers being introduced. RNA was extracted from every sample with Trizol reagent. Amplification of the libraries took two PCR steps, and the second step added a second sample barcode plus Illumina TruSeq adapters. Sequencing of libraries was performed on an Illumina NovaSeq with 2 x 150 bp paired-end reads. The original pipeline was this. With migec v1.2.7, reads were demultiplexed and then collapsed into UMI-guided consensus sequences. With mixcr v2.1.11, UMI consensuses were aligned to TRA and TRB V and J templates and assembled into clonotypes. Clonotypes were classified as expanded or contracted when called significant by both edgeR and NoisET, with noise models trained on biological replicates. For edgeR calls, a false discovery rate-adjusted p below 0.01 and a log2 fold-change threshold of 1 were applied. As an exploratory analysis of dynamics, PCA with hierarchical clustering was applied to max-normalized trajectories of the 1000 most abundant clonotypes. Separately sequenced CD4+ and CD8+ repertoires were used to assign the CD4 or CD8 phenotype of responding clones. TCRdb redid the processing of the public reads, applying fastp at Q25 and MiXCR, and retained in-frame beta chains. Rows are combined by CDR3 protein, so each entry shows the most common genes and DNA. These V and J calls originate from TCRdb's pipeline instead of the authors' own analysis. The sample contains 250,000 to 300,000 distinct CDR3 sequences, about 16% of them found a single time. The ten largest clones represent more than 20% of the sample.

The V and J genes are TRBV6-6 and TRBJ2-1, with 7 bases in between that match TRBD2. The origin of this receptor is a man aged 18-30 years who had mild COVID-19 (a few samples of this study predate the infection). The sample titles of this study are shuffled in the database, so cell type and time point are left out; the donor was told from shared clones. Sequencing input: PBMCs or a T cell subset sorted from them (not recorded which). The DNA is TGTGCCAGCAGTCCCCCTTCCGGGGGGAGGTATGAGCAGTTCTTC. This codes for CASSPPSGGRYEQFF.